This entry lists 10 T cell receptor beta chains sequenced from one sample in a study of neurological immune-mediated disorders. TCRdb reprocessed the 5' RACE reads with MiXCR, giving one entry per CDR3 protein. The sample shows 33,000 or so distinct CDR3 sequences, almost 7.5% of them seen only once. Sample: PBMCs. Source of these receptors: a woman aged 40 to 49 in good health.

This chain connects TRBV14 to TRBJ2-1; perhaps TRBD2 as D (5 bases). The CDR3 spans 19 residues. The germline V gene encodes CDR1 SGHDN and CDR2 FVKESK. V shed 0 bases and J shed 8 bases, with 26 bases lying between them. The CDR3 coding sequence is TGTGCCAGCAGCCAAGATCAAGTTCTAGCACTTCCCATTAAGTATGAGCAGTTCTTC. Amino acids: CASSQDQVLALPIKYEQFF.

In its sample, this clonotype was seen a few times. The rearrangement uses TRBV20-1 and TRBJ1-2; 7 bases are shared with TRBD1. The V gene end was trimmed by 4 bases and the J gene end by 5 bases; junction bases not matched to a gene: 10. There are 14 residues in the CDR3. The V gene's germline CDR1 is DFQATT and CDR2 SNEGSKA (reference sequence). CDR3 sequence: CSAKGQDGFYGYTF. The DNA for the CDR3 is TGCAGTGCTAAAGGACAGGATGGCTTTTATGGCTACACCTTC.

By sample fraction, this clonotype is medium-sized. The chain employs TRBV20-1 and TRBJ2-7; 8 bases agree with TRBD2. Germline CDR1 is DFQATT and CDR2 is SNEGSKA (reference sequence). V dropped 4 bases and J dropped 6; count of bases not matched to a gene: 11. The length of the CDR3 is 14 residues. The CDR3 is CSATDAGGGGEQYF. The CDR3 DNA is TGCAGTGCTACGGACGCGGGAGGCGGTGGCGAGCAGTACTTC.

This clonotype was counted ten times or more. The chain links TRBV5-4 to TRBJ2-3, with no clear D. The CDR3 runs 15 residues. V was trimmed by 2 bases and J by 3 bases, leaving 13 bases between them. Germline V gene lookup returns CDR1 SGHNT and CDR2 YYREEE (reference sequence). The CDR3 nucleotides are TGTGCCAGCAGCTTTGCCGGGTGGGGAACAGATACGCAGTATTTT. Protein sequence: CASSFAGWGTDTQYF.

This clonotype was counted at least ten times. The V gene is TRBV12-3 or TRBV12-4, the J gene TRBJ1-3, with D uncertain. The CDR3 totals 14 residues. V gave up 7 bases and J gave up 0 bases, with 10 bases separating them. For the CDR3, the DNA is TGTGCCAGCACCTCCTTCGGCTCTGGAAACACCATATATTTT. It is translated as CASTSFGSGNTIYF.

This clonotype was seen repeatedly, ten times or more. The V and J genes are TRBV7-9 and TRBJ2-7; 8 bases align to TRBD2. The CDR3 spans 15 residues. With V trimmed by 5 bases and J by 1 base, 7 bases remained unmatched. Germline assignment: CDR1 SEHNR and CDR2 FQNEAQ (reference sequence). The CDR3 sequence is CASSPSGGSSYEQYV. The CDR3 DNA sequence: TGTGCCAGCAGCCCTTCGGGGGGGTCTTCCTACGAGCAGTACGTC.

This clonotype was picked up many times. V gene TRBV6-5 combines with J gene TRBJ2-3; perhaps TRBD2 as D (6 bases). The CDR3 is made up of 18 amino acids. The V end lost 0 bases, the J end lost 0 bases, and 16 bases lay between the germline ends. CDR1 and CDR2 (germline): MNHEY, SVGAGI. The CDR3 reads CASSYSVVRERSTDTQYF. The CDR3 DNA sequence: TGTGCCAGCAGTTACTCCGTTGTTCGGGAGAGAAGCACAGATACGCAGTATTTT.

This clonotype was picked up many times. This chain joins TRBV4-2 and TRBJ2-7, with D possibly matching TRBD1 (5 bases). The CDR3 is 15 amino acids. Per germline, CDR1 LGHNA and CDR2 YNFKEQ. Trimming shortened V by 1 base and J by 0 bases, and 10 bases separated the two germline ends. In DNA form, the CDR3 reads TGTGCCAGCAGCCAAGTGCAAGGGGCCTCCTACGAGCAGTACTTC. This sequence encodes CASSQVQGASYEQYF.

This clonotype has at least ten counts. The chain uses TRBV7-9 and TRBJ2-3; unclear D gene. V lost 4 bases and J 6 bases, leaving 11 bases between the germline ends. Germline V gene lookup returns CDR1 SEHNR and CDR2 FQNEAQ (reference sequence). The CDR3 covers 13 residues. The CDR3 protein is CASSSQPSDTQYF. CDR3 nucleotide sequence: TGTGCCAGCAGCTCCCAGCCGTCGGATACGCAGTATTTT.

Many counts were recorded for this clonotype. The gene calls are TRBV7-9 and TRBJ2-7; TRBD1 aligns across 8 bases. The V gene end was trimmed by 5 bases and the J gene end by 0 bases; junction bases not matched to a gene: 3. Looked up from germline, CDR1 is SEHNR and CDR2 is FQNEAQ (reference sequence). The CDR3 consists of 14 residues. This chain's CDR3 is CASSPGGRSYEQYF. The CDR3 DNA reads TGTGCCAGCAGCCCAGGGGGCCGCTCCTACGAGCAGTACTTC.